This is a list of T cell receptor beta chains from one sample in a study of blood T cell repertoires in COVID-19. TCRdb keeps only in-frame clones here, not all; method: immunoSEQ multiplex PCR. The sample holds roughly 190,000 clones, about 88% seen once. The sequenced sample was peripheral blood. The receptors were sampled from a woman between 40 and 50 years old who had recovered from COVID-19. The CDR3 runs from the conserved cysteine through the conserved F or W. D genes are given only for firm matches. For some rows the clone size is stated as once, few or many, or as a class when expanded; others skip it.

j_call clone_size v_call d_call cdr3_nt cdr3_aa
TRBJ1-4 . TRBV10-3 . TGTGCCATCAGTGAGTCGATAGGCAGGGCAGGCGAAAAACTGTTTTTT CAISESIGRAGEKLFF
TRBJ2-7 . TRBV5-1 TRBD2 TGCGCCAGCAGCCCCCACGGGGGGATCTCCTACGAGCAGTACTTC CASSPHGGISYEQYF
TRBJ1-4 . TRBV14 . TGTGCCAGCAGCCAAGGTCGGCCAGGCAGTCTGTTTTTT CASSQGRPGSLFF
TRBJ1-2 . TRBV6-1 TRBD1 TGTGCCAGCAGTGATCTGGCAGGGGGTAACTATGGCTACACCTTC CASSDLAGGNYGYTF
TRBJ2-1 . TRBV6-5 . TGTGCCAGCAGTTACTCGTGGGAGAGGGAGCAGTTCTTC CASSYSWEREQFF
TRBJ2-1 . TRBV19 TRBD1 TGTGCCAGTACCCCATGGGACAGGGGTGGTGAGCAGTTCTTC CASTPWDRGGEQFF
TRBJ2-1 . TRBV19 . TGTGCCAGTATCGGGAGTAGCGCCAGCTCCTACAATGAGCAGTTCTTC CASIGSSASSYNEQFF
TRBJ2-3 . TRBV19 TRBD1 TGTGCCAGTAGTCTCCTCGACAGGGGGGATACGCAGTATTTT CASSLLDRGDTQYF
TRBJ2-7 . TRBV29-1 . TGCAGCGTTGAAACCCGGGGACTCTTTGGCGAGCAGTACTTC CSVETRGLFGEQYF
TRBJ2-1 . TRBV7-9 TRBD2 TGTGCCAGCACCGCGACTAGCGGGAGCCAAGAAGAGCAGTTCTTC CASTATSGSQEEQFF
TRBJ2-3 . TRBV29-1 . TGCAGCGGGCAGGGCTCCACAGATACGCAGTATTTT CSGQGSTDTQYF
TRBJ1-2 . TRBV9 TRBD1 TGTGCCAGCAGCTCCCCGGGACAGGGGTTCGCCAACTATGGCTACACCTTC CASSSPGQGFANYGYTF
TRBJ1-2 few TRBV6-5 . TGTGCCAGCAGTTACTCAGAAGACAGGCGCTATGGCTACACCTTC CASSYSEDRRYGYTF
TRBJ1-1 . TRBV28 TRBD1 TGTGCCAGCAGTGGGGGCGGACAGGGGCGGACTGAAGCTTTCTTT CASSGGGQGRTEAFF
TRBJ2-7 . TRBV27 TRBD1 TGTGCCAGCAGTCTGGACAGGGGCGGCTACGAGCAGTACTTC CASSLDRGGYEQYF
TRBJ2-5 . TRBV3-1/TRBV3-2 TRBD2 TGTGCCAGCAGCCAAGGGGCTAGCGGGAGTGGGGAGACCCAGTACTTC CASSQGASGSGETQYF
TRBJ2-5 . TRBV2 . TGTGCCACCGGGGGTGTCCCAGAGACCCAGTACTTC CATGGVPETQYF
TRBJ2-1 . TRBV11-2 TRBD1 TGTGCCAGCAGCTTGGGGGACAGTTGGGAAAATGAGCAGTTCTTC CASSLGDSWENEQFF
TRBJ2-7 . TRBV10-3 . TGTGCCATCAGTCCCGGGACAATGAGCTCCTACGAGCAGTACTTC CAISPGTMSSYEQYF
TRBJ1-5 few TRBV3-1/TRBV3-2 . TGTGCCAGCAGCCAACTCGGAGCGGGGCAGCCCCAGCATTTT CASSQLGAGQPQHF
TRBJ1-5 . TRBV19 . TGTGCCAGTCTGGGCCAGATCAATCAGCCCCAGCATTTT CASLGQINQPQHF
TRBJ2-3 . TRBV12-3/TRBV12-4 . TGTGCCAGCAGTTCAGGGGTCACAGATACGCAGTATTTT CASSSGVTDTQYF
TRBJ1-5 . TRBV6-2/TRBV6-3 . TGTGCCAGCAGCTGGACTGGCAATCAGCCCCAGCATTTT CASSWTGNQPQHF
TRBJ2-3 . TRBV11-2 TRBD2 TGTGCCAGCAGCCGCAGACTAGCGGGAGAAGCAGATACGCAGTATTTT CASSRRLAGEADTQYF
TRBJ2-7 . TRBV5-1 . TGCGCCAGCAGCCCCGGGGGTGAGCAGTACTTC CASSPGGEQYF